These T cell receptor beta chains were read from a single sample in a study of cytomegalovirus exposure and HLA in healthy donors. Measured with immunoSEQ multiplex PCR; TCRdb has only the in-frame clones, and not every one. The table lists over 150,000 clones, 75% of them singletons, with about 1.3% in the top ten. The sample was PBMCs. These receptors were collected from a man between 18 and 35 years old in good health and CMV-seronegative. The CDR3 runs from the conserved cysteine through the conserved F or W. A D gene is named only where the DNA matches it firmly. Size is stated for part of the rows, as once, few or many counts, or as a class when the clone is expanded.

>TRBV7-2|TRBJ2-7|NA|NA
TGTGCCAGCAGCTTAACGGCGGGGACCACCTACGAGCAGTACTTC
CASSLTAGTTYEQYF
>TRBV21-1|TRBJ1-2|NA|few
TGTGCCAGCAGCGCTAGGGGACAGGGGTATAGCGGCTACACCTTC
CASSARGQGYSGYTF
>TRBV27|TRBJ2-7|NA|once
TGTGCCAGCAGTTTATCTCCCCCTCGACAGCTATACGAGCAGTACTTC
CASSLSPPRQLYEQYF
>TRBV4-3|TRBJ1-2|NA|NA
TGCGCCAGCAGCCAAGATCCCGAGGGGACTCGGTACACCTTC
CASSQDPEGTRYTF
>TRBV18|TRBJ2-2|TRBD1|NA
TGTGCCAGCTCACCCGCTACCGGGACAGGGGGTACCGGCACCGGGGAGCTGTTTTTT
CASSPATGTGGTGTGELFF
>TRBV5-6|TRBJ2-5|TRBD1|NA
TGTGCCAGCAGGGACAACAGGGGGCTAGAGACCCAGTACTTC
CASRDNRGLETQYF
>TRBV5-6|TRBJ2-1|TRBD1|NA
TGTGCCAGCAGCCACGGACAGGGGTTAGGCAATGAGCAGTTCTTC
CASSHGQGLGNEQFF
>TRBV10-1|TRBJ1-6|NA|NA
TGCGCCAGCAGCCCGGGACACTTAAATTCACCCCTCCACTTT
CASSPGHLNSPLHF
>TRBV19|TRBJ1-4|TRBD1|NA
TGTGCCAGCGAGCGAGGACAGGGCAATGAAAAACTGTTTTTT
CASERGQGNEKLFF
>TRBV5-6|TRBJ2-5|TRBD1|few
TGTGCCAGCAGCCCCGGGACAGGGAAAGAGACCCAGTACTTC
CASSPGTGKETQYF
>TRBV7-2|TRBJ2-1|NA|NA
TGTGCCAGCAGCCGAACTCGACAGGAGACTTACAATGAGCAGTTCTTC
CASSRTRQETYNEQFF
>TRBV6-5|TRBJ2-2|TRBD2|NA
TGTGCCAGCAGGGGACGGGGGGCGAACACCGGGGAGCTGTTTTTT
CASRGRGANTGELFF
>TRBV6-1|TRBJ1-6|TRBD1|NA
TGTGCCAGCAGTGCACGACAGGGGGCTGGTTCACCCCTCCACTTT
CASSARQGAGSPLHF
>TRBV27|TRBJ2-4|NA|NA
TGTGCCAGCAGTCCGTTAACAGTTTCCAAAAACATTCAGTACTTC
CASSPLTVSKNIQYF
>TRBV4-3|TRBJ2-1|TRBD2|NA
TGCGCCAGCAGCCCCCGAGCTAGCGGGAGTGCGGGCGAGCAGTTCTTC
CASSPRASGSAGEQFF